Listed below are T cell receptor beta chains from one sample, sequenced in a study of cytomegalovirus exposure and HLA in healthy donors. Repertoires were generated with immunoSEQ multiplex PCR, while TCRdb's copy carries only in-frame clones and drops some. The table records roughly 130,000 clones, 80% to 85% of them present only once. Sequencing input: PBMCs. The receptors come from a young man in good health and CMV-seronegative. The CDR3 runs from the conserved cysteine through the conserved F or W. Fields, in order: D gene, clone size, J gene, CDR3 length, V gene, CDR3 DNA, CDR3 protein. A D gene is named only where the DNA matches it firmly. Some rows mark clone size as missing; the rest say once, few, many or name a class of expanded clone.

-	once	TRBJ2-4	15	TRBV18	TGTGCCAGCTCACCGGGGGCAGACAGAAAAAACATTCAGTACTTC	CASSPGADRKNIQYF
-	few	TRBJ2-6	14	TRBV6-1	TGTGCCAGCAGTGTAGAAGCTGGGGCCAACGTCCTGACTTTC	CASSVEAGANVLTF
-	-	TRBJ2-5	14	TRBV6-5	TGTGCCAGCAGCCTACAGGGCTCTGGGGAGACCCAGTACTTC	CASSLQGSGETQYF
-	few	TRBJ2-5	13	TRBV28	TGTGCCAGCACTAGCACTGCTCTGGAGACCCAGTACTTC	CASTSTALETQYF
-	-	TRBJ1-1	11	TRBV30	TGTGCCTGGACTGGCCAACAAGCGGCTTTCTTT	CAWTGQQAAFF
-	-	TRBJ2-3	13	TRBV28	TGTGCCAGCAGTCCCCCGGGACACTATACGCAGTATTTT	CASSPPGHYTQYF
-	-	TRBJ1-2	10	TRBV29-1	TGCAGCGTCCCCGGGGGTGGCTACACCTTC	CSVPGGGYTF
-	-	TRBJ1-4	14	TRBV27	TGTGCCAGCAGTTTAACCAGAGGGAGGGAAAAACTGTTTTTT	CASSLTRGREKLFF
-	-	TRBJ2-6	16	TRBV25-1	TGTGCCAGCAGTGAACCGGCAGGGATCGGGGCCAACGTCCTGACTTTC	CASSEPAGIGANVLTF
TRBD1	once	TRBJ1-6	15	TRBV7-3	TGTGCCAGCAGCCCGGGACAGGGACAAAATTCACCCCTCCACTTT	CASSPGQGQNSPLHF
TRBD2	-	TRBJ2-1	16	TRBV6-1	TGTGCCAGCAGTGAAGGACTAGCGGGGGATTGGAATGAGCAGTTCTTC	CASSEGLAGDWNEQFF
-	-	TRBJ2-5	15	TRBV18	TGTGCCAGCTCACCACCGGGACTCAGCCAAGAGACCCAGTACTTC	CASSPPGLSQETQYF
-	-	TRBJ2-3	16	TRBV7-8	TGTGCCAGCAGCTTAAGGAGGGCGGGGTCTGAAGATACGCAGTATTTT	CASSLRRAGSEDTQYF
-	-	TRBJ1-2	13	TRBV6-1	TGTGCCAGCAGTGAGAGACAGAACTATGGCTACACCTTC	CASSERQNYGYTF
TRBD1	-	TRBJ2-7	16	TRBV5-1	TGCGCCAGCAGCTTGTCTTACAGGGGAGACTACTACGAGCAGTACTTC	CASSLSYRGDYYEQYF
TRBD2	-	TRBJ2-3	17	TRBV18	TGTGCCAGCTCACCAAGTTCGGGGGGGCGGGTCACAGATACGCAGTATTTT	CASSPSSGGRVTDTQYF
-	few	TRBJ1-2	13	TRBV6-5	TGTGCCAGCAGTTACTCGGACAGAATTGGCTACACCTTC	CASSYSDRIGYTF